These 24 T cell receptor beta chains were sequenced from one sample in a study of a mutant IDH1 vaccine in newly diagnosed glioma. The assay was immunoSEQ multiplex PCR, and TCRdb's table has in-frame clones only and misses some. The table records 70,000 to 90,000 clones, roughly 85% of them present only once. The time point denotes: week 23, last vaccination. Each dose delivered 300 ug of mutant IDH1 20-mer peptide subcutaneously with imiquimod. The antigens these receptors bind are not known. The input for sequencing was PBMCs, taken from a glioma patient whose treatment included an IDH1 peptide vaccine. The receptors were gathered from a man younger than 45 with glioma. Some clones in this sample may be carry-over from other donors' samples.

This chain uses TRBV29-1 with TRBJ2-7, with D perhaps assigned TRBD1 or TRBD2 (5 bases each). The CDR3 covers 12 residues. With 7 bases removed from V and 3 bases from J, the gap between germline ends came to 13 bases. From germline, CDR1 is SQVTM and CDR2 ANQGSEA. The CDR3 DNA follows: TGCAGCGGTGGGGGTGGATACTACGAGCAGTACTTC. Translating gives CSGGGGYYEQYF.

The V and J genes are TRBV28 and TRBJ2-7; possible D gene TRBD1, 6 bases. Trimming removed 6 bases at V and 0 bases at J, with 12 bases between. CDR3 length equals 14 residues. Germline CDR1 reads MDHEN; CDR2 reads SYDVKM. The CDR3 bases are TGTGCCAGCAGCCCCGGGACATCCTCCTACGAGCAGTACTTC. Its protein is CASSPGTSSYEQYF.

The genes are TRBV5-4 and TRBJ2-1, with D unclear. Trimming left V 3 bases short and J 5 bases short, with 6 bases between. The CDR3 spans 12 residues. CDR1 is SGHNT, CDR2 YYREEE, per germline (reference sequence). Written as DNA, the CDR3 is TGTGCCAGCAGCTACGTAGACAATGAGCAGTTCTTC. It yields the protein CASSYVDNEQFF.

The gene calls are TRBV6-5 and TRBJ2-7; D gene unclear. The CDR3 length is 14 residues. Germline CDR1 MNHEY, CDR2 SVGAGI. Trimming pared 2 bases from V and 6 bases from J, leaving 14 bases between. In DNA form, the CDR3 reads TGTGCCAGCAGTTACCTCATCCTAACGTCCGAGCAGTACTTC. This sequence encodes CASSYLILTSEQYF.

The rearrangement uses TRBV7-9 and TRBJ2-7; maybe TRBD2 (6 bases). The length of the CDR3 is 13 residues. V lost 5 bases and J 4 bases, leaving 12 bases between the germline ends. Germline V CDR1 and CDR2: SEHNR, FQNEAQ (reference sequence). In DNA form, the CDR3 reads TGTGCCAGCAGCGCATACAGCGGGTACGAGCAGTACTTC. Translating gives CASSAYSGYEQYF. The whole variable domain, remainder taken from reference TRBV7-9 and TRBJ2-7, is DTGVSQNPRHKITKRGQNVTFRCDPISEHNRLYWYRQTLGQGPEFLTYFQNEAQLEKSRLLSDRFSAERPKGSFSTLEIQRTEQGDSAMYLCASSAYSGYEQYFGPGTRLTVT.

This sequence joins TRBV11-1 and TRBJ2-7; 8 nucleotides match TRBD1. Germline loops: CDR1 SGHAT, CDR2 FQDESV (reference sequence). V shed 6 bases, J shed 4 bases, and the junction held 2 bases outside the gene matches. CDR3 size: 12 residues. The CDR3 sequence is CASSRQGYEQYF. The CDR3 DNA reads as TGTGCCAGCAGTCGACAGGGGTACGAGCAGTACTTC.

V is TRBV5-1 and J is TRBJ2-2; no firm D call. V was cut by 2 bases and J by 0 bases, with 17 bases left in between. Germline V gene data show CDR1 as SGHRS and CDR2 as YFSETQ. This CDR3 spans 18 amino acids. CDR3 bases: TGCGCCAGCAGCTTCTCCCGAAGCCCTTCCTCGAACACCGGGGAGCTGTTTTTT. Translation gives CASSFSRSPSSNTGELFF.

This clone was counted a single time. The rearrangement links TRBV7-9 to TRBJ2-3; 8 positions match TRBD2. Germline trimming cut 6 bases from V and 5 bases from J; bases unmatched to any gene: 16. The CDR3 loop spans 17 amino acids. CDR1 is SEHNR and CDR2 is FQNEAQ in the germline V gene (reference sequence). CDR3 in DNA: TGTGCCAGCAGTCCGAAGCGGGAGCCTCAAGGGGTAGATACGCAGTATTTT. It specifies CASSPKREPQGVDTQYF.

V gene TRBV28 combines with J gene TRBJ1-4; possibly TRBD1 for D (6 bases). The length of the CDR3 is 15 residues. CDR1 is MDHEN and CDR2 is SYDVKM in the germline V gene. V lost 7 bases to trimming and J lost 4 bases, with 16 bases between them. CDR3 coding DNA: TGTGCCAGCACGAAAGGGGGGGCCCTTAATGAAAAACTGTTTTTT. Protein product: CASTKGGALNEKLFF.

The V call is TRBV15, the J call TRBJ1-2; D may be TRBD1 (5 bases). CDR3 size: 13 residues. Trimming shortened V by 0 bases and J by 12 bases, and 14 bases separated the two germline ends. From germline, CDR1 is LNHNV and CDR2 YYDKDF (reference sequence). CDR3 DNA: TGTGCCACCAGCAGAGACCCGACCGGGGCCGACACCTTC. This translates into CATSRDPTGADTF.

V usage is TRBV7-2 and J usage is TRBJ2-4; 7 bases match TRBD1. Trimming cost V 5 bases and J 5 bases; bases outside gene matches: 6. The CDR3 runs to 14 residues. From germline, CDR1 is SGHTA and CDR2 FQGNSA. The CDR3 reads CASSITGQQNIQYF. The CDR3 coding sequence is TGTGCCAGCAGCATCACGGGACAGCAAAACATTCAGTACTTC. Variable domain in full (rest from reference TRBV7-2 and TRBJ2-4): GAGVSQSPSNKVTEKGKDVELRCDPISGHTALYWYRQSLGQGLEFLIYFQGNSAPDKSGLPSDRFSAERTGGSVSTLTIQRTQQEDSAVYLCASSITGQQNIQYFGAGTRLSVL.

The chain recombines TRBV9 with TRBJ1-1; 7 nucleotides agree with TRBD1. The CDR3 extends over 16 amino acids. Germline lookup yields CDR1 SGDLS and CDR2 YYNGEE. V lost 4 bases, J lost 0 bases, and 9 bases stayed unmatched. The CDR3 region has the DNA TGTGCCAGCAGCCCCGGGGACAGCCTTATGAACACTGAAGCTTTCTTT. Residues: CASSPGDSLMNTEAFF.

The CDR3 loop reads CASSVDSSYNEQFF. For the CDR3, the DNA is TGTGCCAGCAGTGTTGACAGCTCCTACAATGAGCAGTTCTTC. The chain joins TRBV6-1 to TRBJ2-1; D may be TRBD1 (5 bases). The CDR3 runs 14 residues. In germline, CDR1 is MNHNS, CDR2 SASEGT. Trimming took 4 bases from V and 0 from J, leaving 7 bases between them.

The genes are TRBV7-6 and TRBJ1-1, with TRBD1 identical over 9 bases. Germline V gene lookup returns CDR1 SGHVS and CDR2 FNYEAQ. The CDR3 totals 14 residues. V shed 1 base and J 6 bases; nucleotides not matched to a gene: 3. The CDR3 here is CASSLGTGAAEAFF. CDR3 in DNA: TGTGCCAGCAGCTTAGGGACAGGGGCCGCTGAAGCTTTCTTT.

The V call is TRBV13, the J call TRBJ2-7; D is perhaps TRBD2 (5 bases). The CDR3 is 14 amino acids. V lost 5 bases and J 7 bases, leaving 18 bases between the germline ends. CDR1 and CDR2 (germline): PRHDT, FYEKMQ (reference sequence). The DNA of the CDR3 is TGTGCCAGCAGCCCAGCGGAAAAACTCTGGGAGCAGTACTTC. It encodes CASSPAEKLWEQYF.

This chain connects TRBV29-1 to TRBJ1-2; D is undetermined. This CDR3 has 12 residues. With 5 bases removed from V and 4 bases from J, the gap between germline ends came to 11 bases. CDR1 SQVTM and CDR2 ANQGSEA come from the germline V gene. CDR3 sequence (DNA): TGCAGCGTTAATGACCGTCTCTATGGCTACACCTTC. Translated, it gives CSVNDRLYGYTF.

This chain joins TRBV9 and TRBJ2-2; unclear D gene. The CDR3 runs to 13 residues. V dropped 4 bases and J dropped 9 bases, with 13 bases sitting between them. The germline CDR1 and CDR2 sequences are SGDLS and YYNGEE. DNA of the CDR3: TGTGCCAGCAGCCCCGCCGGCCCCAGGGAGCTGTTTTTT. Amino acid sequence: CASSPAGPRELFF.

The V gene is TRBV10-1, the J gene TRBJ2-1; weak D call: TRBD2 (6 bases). The V and J ends lost 4 bases and 0 bases respectively, with 16 bases between them. The CDR3 spans 17 residues. Germline loops: CDR1 WNHNN, CDR2 SYGVQD (reference sequence). The CDR3 DNA sequence: TGCGCCAGCAGTGGGCGGTCGGTAGCGGTCTCCTACAATGAGCAGTTCTTC. It specifies CASSGRSVAVSYNEQFF.

This chain uses TRBV2 with TRBJ2-4, with a possible D match to TRBD1 (6 bases). The V end was cut by 10 bases, the J end by 8 bases, with 12 bases between. Germline loops: CDR1 SNHLY, CDR2 FYNNEI. The CDR3 sequence is 11 residues long. CDR3 coding DNA: TGTGCCACCGCAGGGGACCACATTCAGTACTTC. This translates into CATAGDHIQYF.

Points on this clone: The sample has other DNA sequences that encode this CDR3 too. The chain employs TRBV27 and TRBJ2-2; D call uncertain. The length of the CDR3 is 13 residues. Germline V lookup: CDR1 MNHEY, CDR2 SMNVEV (reference sequence). Deletions cut 3 bases from V and 6 bases from J, with 8 bases between. CDR3 nucleotide sequence: TGTGCCAGCAGTTTTGGGGTATCCGGGGAGCTGTTTTTT. It specifies CASSFGVSGELFF.

This rearrangement joins TRBV6-1 to TRBJ1-6; D remains unclear. Germline V gene data show CDR1 as MNHNS and CDR2 as SASEGT. The CDR3 length is 14 residues. Trimming removed 6 bases at V and 8 bases at J, with 14 bases between. CDR3 coding DNA: TGTGCCAGCAGCCTAGGCCAGGAATATTCACCCCTCCACTTT. It encodes CASSLGQEYSPLHF.

The chain uses TRBV13 and TRBJ2-7, with TRBD2 matching 9 bases. Germline V gives CDR1 PRHDT, CDR2 FYEKMQ (reference sequence). The length of the CDR3 is 17 residues. The ends lost 1 base at V and 5 bases at J; junction bases unmatched: 12. The DNA of the CDR3 is TGTGCCAGCAGCTTAGAGCCCCCCGGGACTAGCTTTCACGAGCAGTACTTC. The encoded protein is CASSLEPPGTSFHEQYF.

This sequence joins TRBV19 and TRBJ1-2; a weak D match, TRBD1 (5 bases). This CDR3 region has 13 residues. CDR1 LNHDA and CDR2 SQIVND come from the germline V gene (reference sequence). Trimming took 3 bases from V and 5 from J, leaving 10 bases between them. CDR3 DNA sequence: TGTGCCAGTAGTATGGTCGGACAATATGGCTACACCTTC. Its translation: CASSMVGQYGYTF. The variable domain in full, with the rest retrieved from reference TRBV19 and TRBJ1-2, is DGGITQSPKYLFRKEGQNVTLSCEQNLNHDAMYWYRQDPGQGLRLIYYSQIVNDFQKGDIAEGYSVSREKKESFPLTVTSAQKNPTAFYLCASSMVGQYGYTFGSGTRLTVV.

The chain combines TRBV9 with TRBJ2-5, with D perhaps TRBD1 (5 bases). CDR3 length equals 15 residues. The germline V gene has CDR1 SGDLS and CDR2 YYNGEE. Trimming left V 0 bases short and J 4 bases short, with 13 bases between. The CDR3 DNA follows: TGTGCCAGCAGCGTAGGCCAGGGTCGAAGAGAGACCCAGTACTTC. This encodes CASSVGQGRRETQYF.